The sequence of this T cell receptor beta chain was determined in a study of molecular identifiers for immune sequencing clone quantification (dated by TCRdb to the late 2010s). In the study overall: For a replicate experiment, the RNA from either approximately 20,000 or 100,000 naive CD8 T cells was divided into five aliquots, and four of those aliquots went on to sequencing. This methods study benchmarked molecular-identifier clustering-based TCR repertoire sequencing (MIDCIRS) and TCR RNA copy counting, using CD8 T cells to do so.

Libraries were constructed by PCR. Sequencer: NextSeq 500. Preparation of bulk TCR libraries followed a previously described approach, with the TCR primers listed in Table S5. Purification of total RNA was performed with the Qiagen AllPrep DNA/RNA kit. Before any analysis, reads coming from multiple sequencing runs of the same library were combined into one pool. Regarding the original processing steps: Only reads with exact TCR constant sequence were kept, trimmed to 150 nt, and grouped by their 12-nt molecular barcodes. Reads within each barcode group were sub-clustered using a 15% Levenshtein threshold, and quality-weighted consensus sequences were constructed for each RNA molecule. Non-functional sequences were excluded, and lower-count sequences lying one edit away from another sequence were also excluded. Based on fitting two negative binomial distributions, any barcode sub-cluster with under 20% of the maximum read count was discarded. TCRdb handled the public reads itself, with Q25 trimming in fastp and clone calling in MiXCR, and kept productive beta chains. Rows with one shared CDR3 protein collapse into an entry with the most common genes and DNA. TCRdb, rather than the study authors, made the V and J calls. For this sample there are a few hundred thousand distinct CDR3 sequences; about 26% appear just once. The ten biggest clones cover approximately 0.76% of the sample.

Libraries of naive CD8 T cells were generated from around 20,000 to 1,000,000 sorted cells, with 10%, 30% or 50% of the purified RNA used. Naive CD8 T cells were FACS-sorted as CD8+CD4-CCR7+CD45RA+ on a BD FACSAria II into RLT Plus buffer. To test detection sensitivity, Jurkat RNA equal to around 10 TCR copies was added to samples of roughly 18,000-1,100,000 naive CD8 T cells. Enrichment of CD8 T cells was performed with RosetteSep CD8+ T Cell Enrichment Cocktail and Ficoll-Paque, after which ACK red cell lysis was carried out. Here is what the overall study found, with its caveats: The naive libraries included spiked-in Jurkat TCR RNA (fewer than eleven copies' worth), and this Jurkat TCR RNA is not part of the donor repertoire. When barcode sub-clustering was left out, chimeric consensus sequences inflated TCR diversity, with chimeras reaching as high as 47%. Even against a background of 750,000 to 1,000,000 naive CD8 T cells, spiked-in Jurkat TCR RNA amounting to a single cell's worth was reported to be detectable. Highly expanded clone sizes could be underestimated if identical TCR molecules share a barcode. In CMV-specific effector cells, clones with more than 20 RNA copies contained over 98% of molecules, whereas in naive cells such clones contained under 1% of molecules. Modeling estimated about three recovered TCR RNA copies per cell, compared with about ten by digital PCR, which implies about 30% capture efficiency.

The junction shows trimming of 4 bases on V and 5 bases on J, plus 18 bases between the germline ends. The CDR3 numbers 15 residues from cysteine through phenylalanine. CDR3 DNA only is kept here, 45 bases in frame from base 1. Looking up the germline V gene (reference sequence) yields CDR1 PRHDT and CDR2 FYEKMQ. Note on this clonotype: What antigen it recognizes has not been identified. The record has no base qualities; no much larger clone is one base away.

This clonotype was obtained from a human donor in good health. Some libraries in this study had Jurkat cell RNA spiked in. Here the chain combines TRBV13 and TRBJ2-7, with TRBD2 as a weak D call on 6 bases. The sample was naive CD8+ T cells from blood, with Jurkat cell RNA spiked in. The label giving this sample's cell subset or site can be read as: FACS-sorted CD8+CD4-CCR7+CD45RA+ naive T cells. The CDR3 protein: CASSSGTLTINEQYF. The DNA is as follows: TGTGCCAGCAGCTCGGGGACTCTTACCATCAACGAGCAGTACTTC.